Listed below are T cell receptor beta chains from one sample, sequenced in a study of T cells in Graves' hyperthyroidism and ophthalmopathy. In TCRdb, the multiplex PCR reads were re-called with MiXCR into one record per CDR3 protein. The table has around 500,000 distinct CDR3 sequences, about 16% seen once; the top ten hold approximately 30%. Specimen: blood. These receptors were obtained from a woman under 40 with Graves' ophthalmopathy. Each CDR3 is given with its conserved first and last residue. A D gene is named only where the DNA matches it firmly. Size is stated for part of the rows, as once, few or many counts, or as a class when the clone is expanded.

j_gene: TRBJ2-1; abundance: few; d_gene: -; v_gene: TRBV6-2/TRBV6-3; CDR3aa: CASRVSAHNEQFF; CDR3nt: TGTGCCAGCAGGGTGTCGGCTCACAATGAGCAGTTCTTC
j_gene: TRBJ2-2; abundance: few; d_gene: -; v_gene: TRBV29-1; CDR3aa: CSVQSGGNTGELFF; CDR3nt: TGCAGCGTCCAGAGCGGCGGAAACACCGGGGAGCTGTTTTTT
j_gene: TRBJ2-7; abundance: -; d_gene: -; v_gene: TRBV7-9; CDR3aa: CASSPQGPEQYF; CDR3nt: TGTGCCAGCAGCCCGCAGGGTCCCGAGCAGTACTTC
j_gene: TRBJ2-7; abundance: many; d_gene: -; v_gene: TRBV27; CDR3aa: CASSSGHFGEQYF; CDR3nt: TGTGCCAGCAGTTCCGGACATTTCGGGGAGCAGTACTTC
j_gene: TRBJ2-4; abundance: few; d_gene: -; v_gene: TRBV20-1; CDR3aa: CSARVGRLLAKNIQYF; CDR3nt: TGCAGTGCTAGAGTAGGGAGACTTCTAGCCAAAAACATTCAGTACTTC
j_gene: TRBJ2-3; abundance: -; d_gene: -; v_gene: TRBV2; CDR3aa: CASSEAAGFPTDTQYF; CDR3nt: TGTGCCAGCAGTGAAGCAGCAGGCTTCCCCACAGATACGCAGTATTTT
j_gene: TRBJ2-1; abundance: many; d_gene: TRBD2; v_gene: TRBV9; CDR3aa: CASSVLRTSGSDEQFF; CDR3nt: TGTGCCAGCAGCGTATTAAGGACTAGCGGGAGCGATGAGCAGTTCTTC
j_gene: TRBJ2-1; abundance: many; d_gene: -; v_gene: TRBV15; CDR3aa: CATSRDRGRGGLNEQFF; CDR3nt: TGTGCCACCAGCAGAGATCGGGGCAGGGGGGGCCTCAATGAGCAGTTCTTC
j_gene: TRBJ1-4; abundance: -; d_gene: -; v_gene: TRBV25-1; CDR3aa: CASSEYYPDSSVEKLFF; CDR3nt: TGTGCCAGCAGTGAATATTACCCGGACAGTTCGGTAGAAAAACTGTTTTTT
j_gene: TRBJ1-4; abundance: many; d_gene: -; v_gene: TRBV3-1; CDR3aa: CASSPRQRTNEKLFF; CDR3nt: TGTGCCAGCAGCCCTCGGCAGAGAACTAATGAAAAACTGTTTTTT
j_gene: TRBJ2-3; abundance: many; d_gene: -; v_gene: TRBV28; CDR3aa: CASSFRLRRADTQYF; CDR3nt: TGTGCCAGCAGTTTTCGACTACGAAGGGCAGATACGCAGTATTTT
j_gene: TRBJ2-1; abundance: many; d_gene: -; v_gene: TRBV6-1; CDR3aa: CASTPPGGSYNEQFF; CDR3nt: TGTGCCAGCACTCCTCCTGGAGGGAGCTACAATGAGCAGTTCTTC
j_gene: TRBJ2-7; abundance: -; d_gene: TRBD2; v_gene: TRBV6-1; CDR3aa: CASSERSLAGDEQYF; CDR3nt: TGTGCCAGCAGTGAAAGGTCCCTAGCGGGAGACGAGCAGTACTTC
j_gene: TRBJ1-1; abundance: -; d_gene: -; v_gene: TRBV4-1; CDR3aa: CASSQATPGTEAFF; CDR3nt: TGCGCCAGCAGCCAAGCCACACCGGGCACTGAAGCTTTCTTT
j_gene: TRBJ2-1; abundance: few; d_gene: -; v_gene: TRBV30; CDR3aa: CAWSVRRGPYNEQFF; CDR3nt: TGTGCCTGGAGTGTACGGCGCGGACCCTACAATGAGCAGTTCTTC
j_gene: TRBJ2-1; abundance: few; d_gene: -; v_gene: TRBV7-2; CDR3aa: CASSSVYNNEQFF; CDR3nt: TGTGCCAGCAGCTCAGTATATAACAATGAGCAGTTCTTC
j_gene: TRBJ2-5; abundance: -; d_gene: -; v_gene: TRBV30; CDR3aa: CALGDRETQYF; CDR3nt: TGTGCCTTGGGGGACCGAGAGACCCAGTACTTC
j_gene: TRBJ2-7; abundance: many; d_gene: TRBD2; v_gene: TRBV7-8; CDR3aa: CASSLLAGVREQYF; CDR3nt: TGTGCCAGCAGCTTACTGGCGGGAGTCAGGGAGCAGTACTTC
j_gene: TRBJ1-6; abundance: -; d_gene: -; v_gene: TRBV11-2; CDR3aa: CASSFLRESYNSPLHF; CDR3nt: TGTGCCAGCAGCTTCCTCAGGGAAAGCTATAATTCACCCCTCCACTTT
j_gene: TRBJ1-2; abundance: many; d_gene: TRBD1; v_gene: TRBV20-1; CDR3aa: CSERQGYGYTF; CDR3nt: TGCAGTGAACGACAGGGCTATGGCTACACCTTC
j_gene: TRBJ2-5; abundance: few; d_gene: TRBD1; v_gene: TRBV19; CDR3aa: CASSIAGTAIQETQYF; CDR3nt: TGTGCCAGTAGTATAGCAGGGACAGCAATCCAAGAGACCCAGTACTTC
j_gene: TRBJ2-7; abundance: -; d_gene: -; v_gene: TRBV6-1; CDR3aa: CASNREYSYEQYF; CDR3nt: TGTGCCAGCAACAGAGAGTATTCCTACGAGCAGTACTTC
j_gene: TRBJ2-6; abundance: many; d_gene: -; v_gene: TRBV28; CDR3aa: CASSLPGSGANVLTF; CDR3nt: TGTGCCAGCAGTTTACCGGGGTCCGGGGCCAACGTCCTGACTTTC
j_gene: TRBJ2-3; abundance: -; d_gene: -; v_gene: TRBV20-1; CDR3aa: CSPSGGRVTDTQYF; CDR3nt: TGCAGTCCAAGCGGCGGTCGGGTTACAGATACGCAGTATTTT
j_gene: TRBJ2-3; abundance: many; d_gene: -; v_gene: TRBV20-1; CDR3aa: CSARDVRLETDTQYF; CDR3nt: TGCAGTGCTAGAGATGTTCGACTGGAAACAGATACGCAGTATTTT
j_gene: TRBJ2-1; abundance: -; d_gene: -; v_gene: TRBV7-3; CDR3aa: CASSPLFLFEGTAPSDSYNEQFF; CDR3nt: TGTGCCAGCAGCCCCCTTTTCCTGTTTGAAGGGACAGCCCCTAGCGACTCCTACAATGAGCAGTTCTTC
j_gene: TRBJ2-1; abundance: many; d_gene: -; v_gene: TRBV5-1; CDR3aa: CASSLVLDEQFF; CDR3nt: TGCGCCAGCAGCTTGGTGCTGGACGAGCAGTTCTTC
j_gene: TRBJ1-3; abundance: -; d_gene: TRBD1; v_gene: TRBV24-1; CDR3aa: CAPSRDSLFESGNTIYF; CDR3nt: TGTGCCCCCTCCCGGGACAGCCTCTTTGAATCCGGAAACACCATATATTTT
j_gene: TRBJ2-7; abundance: few; d_gene: -; v_gene: TRBV12-3/TRBV12-4; CDR3aa: CASNAGGYEQYF; CDR3nt: TGTGCCAGCAACGCTGGCGGCTACGAGCAGTACTTC
j_gene: TRBJ2-1; abundance: -; d_gene: -; v_gene: TRBV28; CDR3aa: CASSLTVNEQFF; CDR3nt: TGTGCCAGCAGTTTAACGGTAAATGAGCAGTTCTTC
j_gene: TRBJ2-2; abundance: -; d_gene: -; v_gene: TRBV11-2; CDR3aa: CASSFWTPANTGELFF; CDR3nt: TGTGCCAGCAGCTTCTGGACACCCGCGAACACCGGGGAGCTGTTTTTT
j_gene: TRBJ2-1; abundance: few; d_gene: -; v_gene: TRBV28; CDR3aa: CASLETSITGEQFF; CDR3nt: TGTGCCAGCTTAGAGACTTCCATAACCGGTGAGCAGTTCTTC
j_gene: TRBJ2-1; abundance: many; d_gene: -; v_gene: TRBV11-2; CDR3aa: CASSSTASSYNEQFF; CDR3nt: TGTGCCAGCAGCTCGACGGCAAGCTCCTACAATGAGCAGTTCTTC
j_gene: TRBJ1-6; abundance: few; d_gene: -; v_gene: TRBV20-1; CDR3aa: CSARPAYNSPLHF; CDR3nt: TGCAGTGCTAGGCCGGCGTATAATTCACCCCTCCACTTT
j_gene: TRBJ2-3; abundance: few; d_gene: TRBD1; v_gene: TRBV12-3/TRBV12-4; CDR3aa: CASSPDRADTDTQYF; CDR3nt: TGTGCCAGCAGTCCTGACAGGGCGGACACAGATACGCAGTATTTT
j_gene: TRBJ2-1; abundance: few; d_gene: TRBD2; v_gene: TRBV20-1; CDR3aa: CSARAGGDYNEQFF; CDR3nt: TGCAGTGCTAGAGCGGGAGGGGACTACAATGAGCAGTTCTTC
j_gene: TRBJ2-2; abundance: many; d_gene: -; v_gene: TRBV28; CDR3aa: CASSFFRASNTGELFF; CDR3nt: TGTGCCAGCAGTTTCTTTAGGGCATCGAACACCGGGGAGCTGTTTTTT
j_gene: TRBJ2-6; abundance: once; d_gene: -; v_gene: TRBV4-3; CDR3aa: CASSQDRAAGRPGANVLTF; CDR3nt: TGCGCCAGCAGCCAAGATAGAGCGGCAGGGAGACCTGGGGCCAACGTCCTGACTTTC